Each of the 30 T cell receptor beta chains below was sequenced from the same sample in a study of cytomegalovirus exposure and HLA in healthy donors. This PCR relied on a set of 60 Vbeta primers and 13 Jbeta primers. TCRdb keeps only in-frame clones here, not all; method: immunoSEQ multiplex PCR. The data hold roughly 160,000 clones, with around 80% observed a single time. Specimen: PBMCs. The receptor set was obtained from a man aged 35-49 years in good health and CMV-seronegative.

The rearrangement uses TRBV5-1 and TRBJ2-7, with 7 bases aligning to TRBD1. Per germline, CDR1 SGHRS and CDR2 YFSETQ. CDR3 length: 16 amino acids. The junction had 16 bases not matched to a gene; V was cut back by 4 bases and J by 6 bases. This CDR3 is CASSTITGAASGEQYF. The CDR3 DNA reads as TGCGCCAGCAGCACGATAACAGGGGCGGCGTCCGGCGAGCAGTACTTC.

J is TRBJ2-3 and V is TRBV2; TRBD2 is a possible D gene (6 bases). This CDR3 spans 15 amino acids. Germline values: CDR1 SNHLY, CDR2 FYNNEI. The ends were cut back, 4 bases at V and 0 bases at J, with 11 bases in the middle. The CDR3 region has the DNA TGTGCCAGCAGTGTCAATAGCGGTAGCACAGATACGCAGTATTTT. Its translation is CASSVNSGSTDTQYF.

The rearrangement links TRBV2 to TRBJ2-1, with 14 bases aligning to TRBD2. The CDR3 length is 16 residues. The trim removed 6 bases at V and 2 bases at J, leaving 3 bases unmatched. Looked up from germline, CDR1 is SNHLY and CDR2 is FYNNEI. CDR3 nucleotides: TGTGCCAGCAGGGGACTAGCGGGAGTACCCTACAATGAGCAGTTCTTC. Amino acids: CASRGLAGVPYNEQFF. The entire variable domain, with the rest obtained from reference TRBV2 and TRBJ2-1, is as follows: EPEVTQTPSHQVTQMGQEVILRCVPISNHLYFYWYRQILGQKVEFLVSFYNNEISEKSEIFDDQFSVERPDGSNFTLKIRSTKLEDSAMYFCASRGLAGVPYNEQFFGPGTRLTVL.

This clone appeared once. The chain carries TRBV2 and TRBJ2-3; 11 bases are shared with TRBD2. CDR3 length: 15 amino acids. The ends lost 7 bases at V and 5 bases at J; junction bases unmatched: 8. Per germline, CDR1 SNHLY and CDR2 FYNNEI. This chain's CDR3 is CASKRTSGSGDTQYF. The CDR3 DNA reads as TGTGCCAGCAAGCGCACTAGCGGGAGTGGAGATACGCAGTATTTT.

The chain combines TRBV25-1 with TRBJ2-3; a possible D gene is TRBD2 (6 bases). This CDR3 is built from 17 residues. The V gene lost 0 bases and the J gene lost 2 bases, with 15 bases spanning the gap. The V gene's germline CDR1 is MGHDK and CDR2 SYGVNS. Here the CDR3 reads CASSEYEASVSTDTQYF. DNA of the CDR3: TGTGCCAGCAGTGAATATGAAGCTAGCGTCTCCACAGATACGCAGTATTTT.

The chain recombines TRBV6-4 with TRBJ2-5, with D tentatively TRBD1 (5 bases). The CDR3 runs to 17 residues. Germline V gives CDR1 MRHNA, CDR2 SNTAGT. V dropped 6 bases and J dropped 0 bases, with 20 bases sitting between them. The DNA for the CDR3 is TGTGCCAGCAGAGAATCCTTATACAGGACGTACCAAGAGACCCAGTACTTC. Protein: CASRESLYRTYQETQYF.

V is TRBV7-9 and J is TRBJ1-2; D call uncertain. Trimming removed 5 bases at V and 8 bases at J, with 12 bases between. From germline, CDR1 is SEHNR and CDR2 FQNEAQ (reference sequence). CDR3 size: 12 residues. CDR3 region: CASSTQADGYTF. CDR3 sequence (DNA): TGTGCCAGCAGCACTCAGGCTGACGGCTACACCTTC.

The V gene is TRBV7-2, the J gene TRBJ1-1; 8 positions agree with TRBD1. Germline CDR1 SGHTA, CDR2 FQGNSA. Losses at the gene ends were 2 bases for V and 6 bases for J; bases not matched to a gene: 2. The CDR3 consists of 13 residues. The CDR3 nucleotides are TGTGCCAGCAGCTTAACGGGACAGGCTGAAGCTTTCTTT. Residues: CASSLTGQAEAFF.

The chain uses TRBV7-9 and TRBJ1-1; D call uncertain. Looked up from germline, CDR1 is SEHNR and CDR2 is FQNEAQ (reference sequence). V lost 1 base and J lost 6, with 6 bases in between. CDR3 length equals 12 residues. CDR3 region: CASSLVGAEAFF. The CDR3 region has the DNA TGTGCCAGCAGCTTAGTGGGAGCTGAAGCTTTCTTT.

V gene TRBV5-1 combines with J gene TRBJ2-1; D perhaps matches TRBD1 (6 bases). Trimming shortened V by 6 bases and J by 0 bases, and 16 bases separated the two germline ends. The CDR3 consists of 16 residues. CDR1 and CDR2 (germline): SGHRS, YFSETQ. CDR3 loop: CASTVGHPSSYNEQFF. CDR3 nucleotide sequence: TGCGCCAGCACCGTGGGACATCCGAGCTCCTACAATGAGCAGTTCTTC.

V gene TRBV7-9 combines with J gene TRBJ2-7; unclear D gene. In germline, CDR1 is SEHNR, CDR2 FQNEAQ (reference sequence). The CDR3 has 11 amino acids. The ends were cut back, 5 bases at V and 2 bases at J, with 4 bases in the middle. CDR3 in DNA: TGTGCCAGCAGCCCCACCTACGAGCAGTACTTC. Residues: CASSPTYEQYF.

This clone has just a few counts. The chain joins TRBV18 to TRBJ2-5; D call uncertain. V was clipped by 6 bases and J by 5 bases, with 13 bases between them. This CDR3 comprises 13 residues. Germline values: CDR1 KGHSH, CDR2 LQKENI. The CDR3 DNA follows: TGTGCCAGCTCTAGTGATCCGCGGGAGACCCAGTACTTC. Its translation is CASSSDPRETQYF.

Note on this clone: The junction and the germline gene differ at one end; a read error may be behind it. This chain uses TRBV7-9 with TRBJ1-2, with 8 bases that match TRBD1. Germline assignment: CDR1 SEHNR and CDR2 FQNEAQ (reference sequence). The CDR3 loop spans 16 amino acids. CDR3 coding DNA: TGTTCCAGCAGCCCACCCCCCGTGGACAGGGTTAAGGGCTACACCTTC. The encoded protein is CSSSPPPVDRVKGYTF.

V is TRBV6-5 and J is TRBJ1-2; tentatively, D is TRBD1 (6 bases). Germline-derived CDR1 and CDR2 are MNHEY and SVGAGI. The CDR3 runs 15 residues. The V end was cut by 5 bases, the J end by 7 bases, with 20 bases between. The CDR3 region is CASSTGQRQSLGYTF. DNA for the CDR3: TGTGCCAGCAGTACCGGACAGAGGCAGTCCCTTGGCTACACCTTC.

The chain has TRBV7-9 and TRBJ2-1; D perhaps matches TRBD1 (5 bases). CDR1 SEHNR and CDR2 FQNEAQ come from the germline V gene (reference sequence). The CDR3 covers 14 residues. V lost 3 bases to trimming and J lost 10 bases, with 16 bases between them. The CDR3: CASSFTGFLIEQFF. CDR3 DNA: TGTGCCAGCAGCTTCACAGGTTTTCTCATCGAGCAGTTCTTC.

In nucleotides, the CDR3 is TGCAGCGTCGCCGAGTCGGGGGACGGCTATGGCTACACCTTC. Translated, it gives CSVAESGDGYGYTF. The V gene is TRBV29-1, the J gene TRBJ1-2; maybe TRBD1 (5 bases). From germline, CDR1 is SQVTM and CDR2 ANQGSEA. CDR3 length: 14 amino acids. The ends were cut back, 6 bases at V and 4 bases at J, with 18 bases in the middle.

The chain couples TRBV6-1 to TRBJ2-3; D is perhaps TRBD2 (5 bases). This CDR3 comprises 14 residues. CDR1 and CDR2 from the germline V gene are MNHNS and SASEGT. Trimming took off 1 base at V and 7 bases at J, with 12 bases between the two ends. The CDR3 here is CASSEGGFANTQYF. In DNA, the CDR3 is TGTGCCAGCAGTGAAGGAGGGTTCGCTAATACGCAGTATTTT.

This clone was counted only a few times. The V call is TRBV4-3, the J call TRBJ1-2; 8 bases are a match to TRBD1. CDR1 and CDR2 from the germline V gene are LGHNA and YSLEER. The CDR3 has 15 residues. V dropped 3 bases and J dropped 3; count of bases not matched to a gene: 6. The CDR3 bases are TGCGCCAGCAGCCAGGCCTTACAGGGGGACTATGGCTACACCTTC. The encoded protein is CASSQALQGDYGYTF.

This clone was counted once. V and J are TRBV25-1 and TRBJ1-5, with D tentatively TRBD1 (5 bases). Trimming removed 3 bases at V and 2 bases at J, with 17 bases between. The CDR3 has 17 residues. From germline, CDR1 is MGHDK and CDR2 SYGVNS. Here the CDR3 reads CASSDLGGGSCNQPQHF. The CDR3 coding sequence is TGTGCCAGCAGTGACCTTGGGGGGGGGTCTTGCAATCAGCCCCAGCATTTT.

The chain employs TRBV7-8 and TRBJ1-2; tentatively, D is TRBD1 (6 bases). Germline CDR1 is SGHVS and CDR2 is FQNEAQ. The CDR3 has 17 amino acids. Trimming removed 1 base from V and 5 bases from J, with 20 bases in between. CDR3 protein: CASSLDTGTSAVYGYTF. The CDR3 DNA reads TGTGCCAGCAGCTTAGACACCGGGACATCTGCCGTTTATGGCTACACCTTC.

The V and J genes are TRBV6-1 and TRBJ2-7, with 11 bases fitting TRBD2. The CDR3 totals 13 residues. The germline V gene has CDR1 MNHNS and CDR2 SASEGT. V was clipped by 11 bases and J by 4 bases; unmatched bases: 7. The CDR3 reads CAGGTSGVYEQYF. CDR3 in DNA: TGTGCCGGCGGGACTAGCGGAGTATACGAGCAGTACTTC.

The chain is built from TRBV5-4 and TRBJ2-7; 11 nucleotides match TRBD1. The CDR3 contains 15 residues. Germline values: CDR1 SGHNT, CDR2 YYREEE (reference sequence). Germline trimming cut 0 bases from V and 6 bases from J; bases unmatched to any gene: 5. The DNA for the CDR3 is TGTGCCAGCAGCTTGGCAGGACAGGGGGCAGGCGAGCAGTACTTC. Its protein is CASSLAGQGAGEQYF. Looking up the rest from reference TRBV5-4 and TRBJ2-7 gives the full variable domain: ETGVTQSPTHLIKTRGQQVTLRCSSQSGHNTVSWYQQALGQGPQFIFQYYREEENGRGNFPPRFSGLQFPNYSSELNVNALELDDSALYLCASSLAGQGAGEQYFGPGTRLTVT.

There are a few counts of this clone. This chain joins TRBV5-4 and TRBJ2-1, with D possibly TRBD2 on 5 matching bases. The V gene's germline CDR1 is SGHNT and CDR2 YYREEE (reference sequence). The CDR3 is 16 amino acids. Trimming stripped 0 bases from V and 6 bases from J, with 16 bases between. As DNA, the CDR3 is TGTGCCAGCAGCTTGGCCCCTAGCAGCTGGGGCAATGAGCAGTTCTTC. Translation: CASSLAPSSWGNEQFF.

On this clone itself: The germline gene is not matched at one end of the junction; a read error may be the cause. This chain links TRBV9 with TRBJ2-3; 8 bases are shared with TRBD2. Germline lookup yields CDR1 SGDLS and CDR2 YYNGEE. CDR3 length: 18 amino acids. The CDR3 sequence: CAGSPHIPASGLSDTQYF. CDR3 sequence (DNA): TGTGCCGGCAGCCCTCACATCCCCGCTAGCGGGTTATCAGATACGCAGTATTTT.

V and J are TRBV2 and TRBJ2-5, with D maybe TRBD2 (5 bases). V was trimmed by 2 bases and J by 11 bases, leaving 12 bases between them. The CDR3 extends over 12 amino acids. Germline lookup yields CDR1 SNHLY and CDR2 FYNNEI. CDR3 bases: TGTGCCAGCAGTGAAACAGCGAGGGTGCAGTACTTC. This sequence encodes CASSETARVQYF.

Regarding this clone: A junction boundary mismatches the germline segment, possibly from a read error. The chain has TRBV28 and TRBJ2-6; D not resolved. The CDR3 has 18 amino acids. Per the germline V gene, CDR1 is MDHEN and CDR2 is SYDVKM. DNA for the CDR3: TGTGCCAGCAGTTCTTCTCGATGGTCTGGGTCCGGAGCCAACGGCCTGACTTTC. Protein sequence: CASSSSRWSGSGANGLTF.

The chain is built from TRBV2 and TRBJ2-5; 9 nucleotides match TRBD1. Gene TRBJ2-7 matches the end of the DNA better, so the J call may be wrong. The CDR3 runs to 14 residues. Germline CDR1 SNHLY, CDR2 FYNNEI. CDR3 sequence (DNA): TGTGCCAGCAGTGAGACAGGGGGGCAGGGCGAGCAGTACTTC. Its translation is CASSETGGQGEQYF.

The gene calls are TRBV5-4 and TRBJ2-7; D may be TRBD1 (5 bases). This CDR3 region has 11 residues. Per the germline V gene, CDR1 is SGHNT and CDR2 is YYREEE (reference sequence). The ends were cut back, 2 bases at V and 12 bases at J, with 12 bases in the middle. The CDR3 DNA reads TGTGCCAGCAGCTTCTATGGGGCCCCGTACTTC. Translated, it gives CASSFYGAPYF.

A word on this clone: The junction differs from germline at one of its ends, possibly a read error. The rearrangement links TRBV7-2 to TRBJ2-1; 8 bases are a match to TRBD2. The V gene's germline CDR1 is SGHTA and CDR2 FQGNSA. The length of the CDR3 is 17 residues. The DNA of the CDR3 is TGTGCCAGCAGATTAGTTGGCGGGAGGAGCTCCTACAATGAGCAGTTCTTC. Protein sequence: CASRLVGGRSSYNEQFF.

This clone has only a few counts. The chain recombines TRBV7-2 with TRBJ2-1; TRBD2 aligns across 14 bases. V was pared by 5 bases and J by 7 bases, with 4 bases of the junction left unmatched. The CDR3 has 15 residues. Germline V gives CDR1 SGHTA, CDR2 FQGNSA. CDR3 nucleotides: TGTGCCAGCAGCCCGGGACTAGCGGGAGAGAATGAGCAGTTCTTC. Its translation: CASSPGLAGENEQFF.